This TCR beta chain was identified during a study of cytomegalovirus exposure and HLA in healthy donors. Whole-study results and caveats: An analysis done earlier found most TCR beta V segments productive about 87% or about 30% of the time. A further, later analysis showed that HLA-associated TCR beta chains (compared with equally common others) were more clonally expanded. The authors judged a highly shared variant cluster likely a sequencing artifact.

The PCR used 60 Vbeta and 13 Jbeta primers. The protocol was immunoSEQ multiplex PCR, while the TCRdb copy is restricted to in-frame clones and leaves out a portion. Here the sample spans roughly 160,000 clones, roughly 73% being singletons. Regarding donors, all were healthy bone marrow donors. The CDR3 loop spans 15 amino acids. With V trimmed by 10 bases and J by 4 bases, 13 bases remained unmatched. Germline CDR1 and CDR2: MDHEN and SYDVKM. Turning to this clone: The target antigen is unknown.

Sequencing input: PBMCs. The chain combines TRBV28 with TRBJ1-2; 9 nucleotides align to TRBD1. The origin of this receptor is a woman in her 40s in good health and CMV-seropositive. Here the CDR3 DNA reads TGTGCCATACTCCGGGACAGGGCAACCTCCTATGGCTACACCTTC. Residues: CAILRDRATSYGYTF.